Listed below are T cell receptor beta chains from one sample, sequenced in a study of blood T cell repertoires in COVID-19. The assay was immunoSEQ multiplex PCR, and TCRdb's table has in-frame clones only and misses some. The sample yields around 170,000 clones, roughly 87% seen once. Sequenced input: peripheral blood. The receptors shown here come from a woman in her seventies with COVID-19, enrolled during active disease. CDR3s leave out the opening cysteine and the closing phenylalanine or tryptophan. Fields, in order: clone size, V gene, J gene, CDR3 protein. Size values are once, few and many counts, or a class for expanded clones, and some rows have none.

abundance: NA; v_gene: TRBV9; j_gene: TRBJ2-3; CDR3aa: ASSAEGQGRTDTQY
abundance: few; v_gene: TRBV11-3; j_gene: TRBJ2-2; CDR3aa: ASSLRTGGANTGELF
abundance: few; v_gene: TRBV28; j_gene: TRBJ2-2; CDR3aa: ASSLGTSGIGGELF
abundance: NA; v_gene: TRBV4-1; j_gene: TRBJ2-5; CDR3aa: ASSRPGTSQETQY
abundance: NA; v_gene: TRBV4-2; j_gene: TRBJ2-7; CDR3aa: ASSQVAPSAAYEQY
abundance: NA; v_gene: TRBV2; j_gene: TRBJ2-7; CDR3aa: ASAKGVFYEQY
abundance: once; v_gene: TRBV5-6; j_gene: TRBJ1-5; CDR3aa: ASSLGPGGGLGNQPQH
abundance: NA; v_gene: TRBV3-1/TRBV3-2; j_gene: TRBJ1-6; CDR3aa: ASSSGQGISPLH
abundance: NA; v_gene: TRBV5-5; j_gene: TRBJ2-5; CDR3aa: ASSLSSQTQY
abundance: once; v_gene: TRBV24-1; j_gene: TRBJ2-1; CDR3aa: ATAGGVPYNEQF
abundance: NA; v_gene: TRBV6-5; j_gene: TRBJ2-1; CDR3aa: ASRLGLAYNEQF
abundance: NA; v_gene: TRBV27; j_gene: TRBJ2-3; CDR3aa: ASSLRGTGEGTQY
abundance: NA; v_gene: TRBV7-9; j_gene: TRBJ1-1; CDR3aa: ASSLDNTEAF
abundance: NA; v_gene: TRBV28; j_gene: TRBJ2-3; CDR3aa: ASTQGVHSTDTQY
abundance: NA; v_gene: TRBV7-2; j_gene: TRBJ1-1; CDR3aa: ASSLAGGGSEAF
abundance: NA; v_gene: TRBV18; j_gene: TRBJ2-2; CDR3aa: ASSPAGVELF
abundance: NA; v_gene: TRBV7-8; j_gene: TRBJ2-7; CDR3aa: ASSLLGGAYEQY
abundance: few; v_gene: TRBV11-2; j_gene: TRBJ1-5; CDR3aa: ASSLGDRAAQPQH
abundance: NA; v_gene: TRBV7-2; j_gene: TRBJ2-1; CDR3aa: ATRRDRDNNEQF
abundance: NA; v_gene: TRBV7-9; j_gene: TRBJ1-6; CDR3aa: ASSLNRGANSPLH
abundance: NA; v_gene: TRBV7-2; j_gene: TRBJ2-7; CDR3aa: ASSLPGRTSYEQY
abundance: few; v_gene: TRBV7-3; j_gene: TRBJ2-1; CDR3aa: ASSLASGRSNEQF
abundance: NA; v_gene: TRBV6-2/TRBV6-3; j_gene: TRBJ2-1; CDR3aa: ASSSEGGQYNEQF
abundance: NA; v_gene: TRBV7-3; j_gene: TRBJ1-2; CDR3aa: ASSLMPGGNYGYT
abundance: NA; v_gene: TRBV28; j_gene: TRBJ1-4; CDR3aa: ASTGTGGSEKLF
abundance: NA; v_gene: TRBV28; j_gene: TRBJ2-7; CDR3aa: ASSLGGGLSEQY
abundance: NA; v_gene: TRBV5-1; j_gene: TRBJ2-3; CDR3aa: ASSPGIRQGPDTQY
abundance: NA; v_gene: TRBV19; j_gene: TRBJ2-7; CDR3aa: ASRGQPGYEQY
abundance: NA; v_gene: TRBV30; j_gene: TRBJ2-3; CDR3aa: AWSSRGRGRTDTQY
abundance: NA; v_gene: TRBV7-2; j_gene: TRBJ1-1; CDR3aa: ASSLTATLNTEAF
abundance: NA; v_gene: TRBV5-1; j_gene: TRBJ2-1; CDR3aa: ASSFGGGGSYNEQF
abundance: NA; v_gene: TRBV2; j_gene: TRBJ1-5; CDR3aa: ASSVETGGPSNQPQH
abundance: NA; v_gene: TRBV19; j_gene: TRBJ1-2; CDR3aa: ASSIEALGQNYGYT
abundance: once; v_gene: TRBV6-2/TRBV6-3; j_gene: TRBJ2-1; CDR3aa: ASSPLNEQF
abundance: NA; v_gene: TRBV7-3; j_gene: TRBJ2-6; CDR3aa: ASTLQGPRSGANVLT
abundance: NA; v_gene: TRBV19; j_gene: TRBJ2-3; CDR3aa: ASTDRGPDTQY
abundance: NA; v_gene: TRBV28; j_gene: TRBJ2-7; CDR3aa: ASSVIGGVRHYEQY
abundance: NA; v_gene: TRBV28; j_gene: TRBJ1-1; CDR3aa: ASSLAQSAEAF
abundance: NA; v_gene: TRBV7-3; j_gene: TRBJ2-1; CDR3aa: ASSLMAGLAVNEQF
abundance: NA; v_gene: TRBV7-8; j_gene: TRBJ2-7; CDR3aa: ASSLVRGRGYEQY
abundance: NA; v_gene: TRBV30; j_gene: TRBJ1-2; CDR3aa: AWSVVLANYGYT
abundance: NA; v_gene: TRBV29-1; j_gene: TRBJ2-3; CDR3aa: SVAAGSSTDTQY
abundance: NA; v_gene: TRBV7-2; j_gene: TRBJ2-7; CDR3aa: ASSFTGSWYEQY
abundance: few; v_gene: TRBV7-2; j_gene: TRBJ1-5; CDR3aa: ASSSQVAQPQH
abundance: few; v_gene: TRBV3-1/TRBV3-2; j_gene: TRBJ1-1; CDR3aa: ASSQNRGSYTEAF
abundance: once; v_gene: TRBV20-1; j_gene: TRBJ2-1; CDR3aa: SAIPYNEQF